Sequencing of this T cell receptor beta chain was carried out in a study of post-analysis software for immune sequencing data. Study as a whole: Relapsing-remitting, secondary progressive and progressive-relapsing multiple sclerosis courses were included. Whole-study findings and limits: Among 4 or 5 TRBV segments more frequent in patients than controls were TRBV5-6, TRBV5-1 and TRBV20-1.

In this sample, this clonotype turned up a few times. Antigen unknown. Presence of unique molecular identifiers characterized the TCR beta cDNA libraries. Once roughly 1 to 10 million T cells were used, roughly 0.5 million cDNA molecules resulted. Each CDR3 protein is one row after TCRdb ran MiXCR on the PCR reads. The profile shows roughly 570,000 distinct CDR3 sequences, around a third of them singletons. Trimming took 0 bases from V and 9 from J, leaving 10 bases between them. The germline V gene has CDR1 MNHEY and CDR2 SMNVEV (reference sequence). The CDR3 runs 13 residues. Specimen: blood. This TCR was recovered from a girl under 18 with multiple sclerosis. V usage is TRBV27 and J usage is TRBJ2-3; D perhaps matches TRBD1 (5 bases). The chain's CDR3 is CASSLSYQGTQYF. DNA for the CDR3: TGTGCCAGCAGTTTATCGTATCAGGGCACGCAGTATTTT.